This entry concerns a single T cell receptor beta chain. The antigen remains unidentified. Germline V gene sequence: CDR1 SQVTM, CDR2 ANQGSEA. This CDR3 region has 13 residues. Trimming took 5 bases from V and 2 from J, leaving 13 bases between them. This entry belongs to a study of Ad26.COV2.S vaccination and SARS-CoV-2 variants. About the research overall: As a participant in COV1001, the donor was in the Ad26.COV2.S trial arm. General observations from the study: For non-spike TCRs, breadth in vaccine recipients resembled that in placebo recipients. Substantial response breadth was reportedly seen for spike-specific CD8+ and CD4+ T cells after vaccination. Measurements of TCR breadth and depth may have given underestimates of the total T cell responses.

Generated by immunoSEQ multiplex PCR, the TCRdb table keeps only in-frame clones and is missing some. The data contain approximately 300,000 clones, just under 85% of them seen just once; the ten biggest clones take up 2% to 2.5%. The treatment here: about 20 received Ad26.COV2.S at low or high dose, single or two shots; 5 received placebo; per-sample allocation not given. Specimens were obtained on day 63 following the first vaccine or placebo injection. Sequencing used peripheral blood, obtained in a trial of Ad26.COV2.S vaccine versus placebo. The source of this sequence is a person aged 18-65 years who received the Ad26.COV2.S COVID-19 vaccine or a placebo. The chain uses TRBV29-1 and TRBJ2-7; maybe TRBD1 (5 bases). This CDR3 reads CSVSQGEPYEQYF. The CDR3 bases are TGCAGCGTTTCGCAGGGTGAACCCTACGAGCAGTACTTC.